This T cell receptor (beta chain) was found in a study of blood T cell repertoires in COVID-19. Authors' processing steps: Counts of nucleated cells, estimated from reference gene primer amplification, were obtained. The table came from immunoSEQ multiplex PCR; TCRdb's copy has only in-frame clones and leaves some out. That table gives V, J and clone size, and the DNA gave D and trimming. The sample includes about 260,000 clones, over 80% of them seen just once. V lost 3 bases, J lost 2 bases, and 7 bases lay in between. The germline gives CDR1 MGHDK, CDR2 SYGVNS. The CDR3 consists of 13 residues. Sequences were obtained from PBMCs or T cells enriched from blood (not recorded which). The clonotype originates from a man aged 45 to 65 who had been exposed to COVID-19. The rearrangement links TRBV25-1 to TRBJ1-2; no clear D gene. The CDR3: CASSDEGNYGYTF. The CDR3 nucleotides read TGTGCCAGCAGTGACGAGGGAAACTATGGCTACACCTTC.